The 28 T cell receptor beta chains below all came from one sample that was sequenced in a study of blood T cell repertoires in COVID-19. Method: immunoSEQ multiplex PCR; TCRdb's copy keeps in-frame clones and lacks some. The sample records hundreds of thousands of clones, 87% being singletons. The source material was peripheral blood. These receptors were obtained from a man younger than 30 with active or convalescent COVID-19.

This clone was recorded a few times. CDR3 protein: CASSPHVNQPQHF. DNA of the CDR3: TGTGCCAGCTCACCCCATGTGAATCAGCCCCAGCATTTT. V and J are TRBV18 and TRBJ1-5; D gene uncertain. Germline V gene lookup returns CDR1 KGHSH and CDR2 LQKENI. The ends were cut back, 3 bases at V and 4 bases at J, with 7 bases in the middle. This CDR3 comprises 13 residues.

This clone has more than one count but fewer than ten. The chain joins TRBV3-1 (or the pseudogene TRBV3-2) to TRBJ1-5; no firm D call. CDR1 LGHDT and CDR2 YNNKEL come from the germline V gene (reference sequence). The CDR3 length is 14 residues. The germline V and J ends were trimmed by 4 bases and 7 bases, with 14 bases remaining between them. The CDR3 bases are TGTGCCAGCAGCCCTAGCAGCCTCACCCAGCCCCAGCATTTT. It is translated as CASSPSSLTQPQHF.

The chain couples TRBV5-1 to TRBJ2-7; no clear D gene. V gave up 1 base and J gave up 5 bases, with 7 bases separating them. The CDR3 spans 12 residues. Germline V gene lookup returns CDR1 SGHRS and CDR2 YFSETQ. CDR3 protein: CASSLYSNEQYF. The CDR3 nucleotides are TGCGCCAGCAGCTTGTATAGCAACGAGCAGTACTTC.

CDR3 sequence (DNA): TGTGCCAGCAGTTACCGGGAGACACAGTTCTATGGCTACACCTTC. The encoded protein is CASSYRETQFYGYTF. The chain combines TRBV6-5 with TRBJ1-2; D is uncertain. V shed 2 bases and J shed 4 bases, with 14 bases lying between them. The CDR3 runs 15 residues. Germline-derived CDR1 and CDR2 are MNHEY and SVGAGI.

The sample holds one count of this clone. The J gene is TRBJ1-6, the V gene TRBV6-2 or TRBV6-3, with D possibly matching TRBD1 (5 bases). Trimming took 4 bases from V and 8 from J, leaving 9 bases between them. Germline V gene sequence: CDR1 MNHEY, CDR2 SVGEGT. The CDR3 is made up of 13 amino acids. Here the CDR3 DNA reads TGTGCCAGCAGTTCCCAGGGTGATTCACCCCTCCACTTT. This translates into CASSSQGDSPLHF.

This clone occurred a few times. V usage is TRBV2 and J usage is TRBJ1-5, with D tentatively TRBD1 (5 bases). Germline CDR1 reads SNHLY; CDR2 reads FYNNEI. CDR3 length: 15 amino acids. Deletions cut 6 bases from V and 2 bases from J, with 14 bases between. The CDR3 bases are TGTGCCAGCAGCGGGACTTTCGTAGGCAATCAGCCCCAGCATTTT. It codes for CASSGTFVGNQPQHF.

The rearrangement uses TRBV19 and TRBJ2-1; 7 bases line up with TRBD2. This CDR3 has 16 residues. Trimming removed 4 bases from V and 9 bases from J; junction bases left unmatched: 15. Germline lookup yields CDR1 LNHDA and CDR2 SQIVND (reference sequence). The CDR3 nucleotides read TGTGCCAGTAGTAGGGGGACTATATTCGTAAGGGGTGAGCAGTTCTTC. The encoded protein is CASSRGTIFVRGEQFF.

V gene TRBV19 combines with J gene TRBJ1-4, with D perhaps TRBD1 (5 bases). V lost 6 bases to trimming and J lost 7 bases, with 9 bases between them. The CDR3 is 12 amino acids. CDR1 and CDR2 from the germline V gene are LNHDA and SQIVND (reference sequence). The CDR3 loop reads CASSQGSEKLFF. The CDR3 DNA sequence: TGTGCCAGTAGCCAGGGAAGTGAAAAACTGTTTTTT.

The chain joins TRBV7-9 to TRBJ2-1; TRBD2 agrees at 14 bases. The V gene's germline CDR1 is SEHNR and CDR2 FQNEAQ (reference sequence). With 5 bases clipped from V and 4 bases from J, the junction kept 10 bases outside the gene matches. The CDR3 contains 18 residues. CDR3 loop: CASSRGTSGGSRYNEQFF. CDR3 DNA sequence: TGTGCCAGCAGCCGTGGGACTAGCGGGGGAAGCCGGTACAATGAGCAGTTCTTC.

The V and J genes are TRBV14 and TRBJ1-2; no clear D gene. The CDR3 has 13 residues. The V and J ends lost 2 bases and 8 bases respectively, with 12 bases between them. Germline V CDR1 and CDR2: SGHDN, FVKESK. The CDR3 DNA reads as TGTGCCAGCAGCCAAATCCAGAATACGGGCTACACCTTC. Protein sequence: CASSQIQNTGYTF.

This chain links TRBV15 with TRBJ1-2; 8 positions agree with TRBD1. This CDR3 spans 14 amino acids. Germline V gene sequence: CDR1 LNHNV, CDR2 YYDKDF (reference sequence). Germline trimming cut 3 bases from V and 7 bases from J; bases unmatched to any gene: 7. CDR3 region: CATSRGQERAGYTF. The CDR3, as DNA: TGTGCCACCAGCAGGGGACAGGAGCGCGCTGGCTACACCTTC.

The chain combines TRBV2 with TRBJ2-7, with 9 bases that match TRBD1. Trimming at V came to 5 bases and at J to 2 bases, leaving 4 bases not matched to a gene. The CDR3 loop spans 14 amino acids. The germline CDR1 and CDR2 sequences are SNHLY and FYNNEI. CDR3 amino acids: CASSHWDRAYEQYF. In DNA form, the CDR3 reads TGTGCCAGCAGTCATTGGGACAGGGCCTACGAGCAGTACTTC. Looking up the rest from reference TRBV2 and TRBJ2-7 gives the full variable domain: EPEVTQTPSHQVTQMGQEVILRCVPISNHLYFYWYRQILGQKVEFLVSFYNNEISEKSEIFDDQFSVERPDGSNFTLKIRSTKLEDSAMYFCASSHWDRAYEQYFGPGTRLTVT.

The rearrangement joins TRBV7-6 to TRBJ2-1; D perhaps matches TRBD1 (6 bases). This CDR3 is 15 amino acids long. V lost 2 bases and J lost 1, with 9 bases in between. Looked up from germline, CDR1 is SGHVS and CDR2 is FNYEAQ. CDR3 sequence: CASSLTRGSYNEQFF. Written as DNA, the CDR3 is TGTGCCAGCAGCTTAACAAGGGGGTCCTACAATGAGCAGTTCTTC.

CDR3 coding DNA: TGCGCCAGCAGCCAAGACTTGGCGGGCGCGGATACGCAGTATTTT. This sequence encodes CASSQDLAGADTQYF. The rearrangement links TRBV4-3 to TRBJ2-3; maybe TRBD2 (5 bases). V was clipped by 0 bases and J by 6 bases, with 13 bases between them. From germline, CDR1 is LGHNA and CDR2 YSLEER. This CDR3 has 15 amino acids.

The sample holds a few counts of this clone. The gene calls are TRBV7-2 and TRBJ2-3, with 9 nucleotides matching TRBD1. The J segment lost 5 bases and the V segment lost 3 bases, leaving 6 bases of the junction unmatched. CDR1 SGHTA and CDR2 FQGNSA come from the germline V gene. CDR3 length: 15 residues. The CDR3: CASSFDRGSVDTQYF. The CDR3 DNA reads as TGTGCCAGCAGCTTTGACAGGGGGTCGGTAGATACGCAGTATTTT.

The CDR3: CASSPRGGAGTGELFF. In DNA form, the CDR3 reads TGTGCCAGCTCACCACGAGGGGGCGCAGGCACCGGGGAGCTGTTTTTT. The V call is TRBV18, the J call TRBJ2-2; 7 positions agree with TRBD1. V shed 1 base and J 4 bases; nucleotides not matched to a gene: 6. CDR3 length: 16 residues. The V gene's germline CDR1 is KGHSH and CDR2 LQKENI.

This chain uses TRBV7-7 with TRBJ1-3, with D possibly matching TRBD1 (6 bases). CDR3 length equals 13 residues. Deletions cut 10 bases from V and 5 bases from J, with 15 bases between. The germline gives CDR1 SSHAT, CDR2 FNYEAQ (reference sequence). The CDR3, as DNA: TGTGCCATCGGGACAAGTTCAAGAAACACCATATATTTT. It translates to CAIGTSSRNTIYF.

The CDR3 bases are TGTGCCAGCAGTTTTTTGCCTAACCACAATGAGCAGTTCTTC. It codes for CASSFLPNHNEQFF. The V call is TRBV28, the J call TRBJ2-1; D gene unclear. V lost 3 bases and J lost 5, with 11 bases in between. CDR1 MDHEN and CDR2 SYDVKM come from the germline V gene. The length of the CDR3 is 14 residues.

The chain employs TRBV19 and TRBJ1-2; 8 bases map to TRBD1. After removal of 4 bases from V and 3 bases from J, the junction contained 1 base not matched to a gene. CDR3 size: 13 residues. CDR1 and CDR2 (germline): LNHDA, SQIVND (reference sequence). CDR3 in DNA: TGTGCCAGTAGTAAGGACAGGGACTATGGCTACACCTTC. Protein product: CASSKDRDYGYTF. Variable domain in full (rest from reference TRBV19 and TRBJ1-2): DGGITQSPKYLFRKEGQNVTLSCEQNLNHDAMYWYRQDPGQGLRLIYYSQIVNDFQKGDIAEGYSVSREKKESFPLTVTSAQKNPTAFYLCASSKDRDYGYTFGSGTRLTVV.

This chain uses TRBV7-2 with TRBJ1-2; D is ambiguous. With 5 bases removed from V and 4 bases from J, the gap between germline ends came to 11 bases. CDR1 SGHTA and CDR2 FQGNSA come from the germline V gene. The CDR3 has 13 amino acids. CDR3 loop: CASSALRGYGYTF. The CDR3 DNA sequence: TGTGCCAGCAGCGCCCTACGAGGCTATGGCTACACCTTC.

The sample holds a few counts of this clone. The rearrangement uses TRBV28 and TRBJ1-6; no firm D call. V lost 4 bases to trimming and J lost 12 bases, with 16 bases between them. Germline lookup yields CDR1 MDHEN and CDR2 SYDVKM. This CDR3 comprises 14 residues. Written as DNA, the CDR3 is TGTGCCAGCAGTTCCCATGGGCTAGCCCTACCCCTCCACTTT. Its protein product is CASSSHGLALPLHF. The variable domain in full, with the rest retrieved from reference TRBV28 and TRBJ1-6, is DVKVTQSSRYLVKRTGEKVFLECVQDMDHENMFWYRQDPGLGLRLIYFSYDVKMKEKGDIPEGYSVSREKKERFSLILESASTNQTSMYLCASSSHGLALPLHFGNGTRLTVT.

This chain links TRBV14 with TRBJ2-3, with 10 nucleotides matching TRBD2. J gave up 4 bases and V 5 bases, and 3 bases lay outside the gene matches. The CDR3 sequence is 14 residues long. The V gene's germline CDR1 is SGHDN and CDR2 FVKESK. CDR3 sequence (DNA): TGTGCCAGCAGCATAAGCGGGAGGGCAGATACGCAGTATTTT. Amino acids: CASSISGRADTQYF.

The chain combines TRBV10-3 with TRBJ2-3; 9 nucleotides match TRBD2. The CDR3 has 18 residues. The germline gives CDR1 ENHRY, CDR2 SYGVKD. V shed 4 bases, J shed 1 base, and the junction held 12 bases outside the gene matches. CDR3 in amino acids: CAISGLAGGPSGTDTQYF. In nucleotides, the CDR3 is TGTGCCATCAGTGGTCTGGCGGGAGGGCCCTCCGGCACAGATACGCAGTATTTT.

J is TRBJ1-2 and V is TRBV9; 8 positions match TRBD1. V lost 4 bases and J lost 8; bases outside the gene matches: 22. CDR1 SGDLS and CDR2 YYNGEE come from the germline V gene. The CDR3 length is 18 residues. Written as DNA, the CDR3 is TGTGCCAGCAGCCAAGGAGGACAGGGACTGTTTCTTGGGGGCGGCTACACCTTC. This encodes CASSQGGQGLFLGGGYTF.

The genes are TRBV5-1 and TRBJ2-7, with a tentative D call TRBD2 (6 bases). Germline V CDR1 and CDR2: SGHRS, YFSETQ. The CDR3 extends over 14 amino acids. V was cut by 3 bases and J by 0 bases, with 10 bases left in between. CDR3 DNA: TGCGCCAGCAGCTATCCGGGAGACTCCTACGAGCAGTACTTC. Its protein is CASSYPGDSYEQYF. The full variable domain, rest sourced from reference TRBV5-1 and TRBJ2-7, is KAGVTQTPRYLIKTRGQQVTLSCSPISGHRSVSWYQQTPGQGLQFLFEYFSETQRNKGNFPGRFSGRQFSNSRSEMNVSTLELGDSALYLCASSYPGDSYEQYFGPGTRLTVT.

The V gene is TRBV7-2, the J gene TRBJ2-5; TRBD1 is a possible D gene (5 bases). The CDR3 spans 15 residues. CDR1 SGHTA and CDR2 FQGNSA come from the germline V gene. Trimming left V 2 bases short and J 4 bases short, with 14 bases between. CDR3 in DNA: TGTGCCAGCAGCTTATCACAGGTGTCAGGAGAGACCCAGTACTTC. Protein sequence: CASSLSQVSGETQYF.

This clone has a handful of counts. This chain connects TRBV11-2 to TRBJ1-1; maybe TRBD1 (5 bases). The CDR3 sequence is 14 residues long. Germline V gene lookup returns CDR1 SGHAT and CDR2 FQNNGV. The germline V and J ends were trimmed by 5 bases and 7 bases, with 17 bases remaining between them. This CDR3 is CASSLSKGLNEAFF. CDR3 bases: TGTGCCAGCAGCCTTAGTAAGGGGTTGAATGAAGCTTTCTTT.

The rearrangement joins TRBV30 to TRBJ1-2; 9 bases are shared with TRBD1. Germline values: CDR1 GTSNPN, CDR2 SVGIG (reference sequence). The CDR3 is made up of 13 amino acids. The V segment lost 3 bases and the J segment 6 bases; nucleotides outside the gene matches: 5. The CDR3 is CAWRSTGGHGYTF. The CDR3 DNA is TGTGCCTGGAGGTCTACAGGGGGCCATGGCTACACCTTC.